This TCR beta chain was captured by sequencing in a study of cytomegalovirus exposure and HLA in healthy donors. General study points: Despite most TCR sequences being rare, some public TCRs occurred in many donors. The tendency of first-cohort TCR clusters to co-occur in the 120 or so validation repertoires emerged from a later analysis. Overall, around 160 TCR beta chains were annotated as cytomegalovirus-associated.

Sequencing used immunoSEQ multiplex PCR; TCRdb keeps in-frame clones, though not all of them. The sample shows about 400,000 clones, more than 80% of them seen only once. As for this clone: Its antigen is as yet unknown.

This TCR derives from a woman younger than 30 in good health and CMV-seronegative. Sequenced material: PBMCs.

CDR3 DNA: TGCGCCAGCAGCCCTGAGCGGGGAAACTATGGCTACACCTTC. Its translation is CASSPERGNYGYTF. This chain connects TRBV5-1 to TRBJ1-2; D is undetermined. Germline V gives CDR1 SGHRS, CDR2 YFSETQ. CDR3 length: 14 residues. Deletions cut 4 bases from V and 2 bases from J, with 12 bases between.